This TCR beta chain was observed in a study of tumor-infiltrating lymphocytes in oesophageal squamous cell carcinoma. TCRdb used MiXCR to reprocess the PCR reads, holding one entry per CDR3 protein. The table shows fewer than 15,000 distinct CDR3 sequences, with 45% to 55% occurring only once. The V gene's germline CDR1 is MNHNS and CDR2 SASEGT. The CDR3 consists of 14 residues. Sequencing was performed on normal esophageal tissue next to the tumor. This TCR was sampled from a male donor with esophageal squamous cell carcinoma. This rearrangement joins TRBV6-1 to TRBJ2-7, with D tentatively TRBD1 or TRBD2 (5 bases each). The J call may be incorrect, as the DNA end agrees better with TRBJ2-1. For the CDR3, the DNA is TGTGCCAGCAGGGGACCGTTCTCCTACAATGAGCAGTTCTTC. Protein sequence: CASRGPFSYNEQFF.